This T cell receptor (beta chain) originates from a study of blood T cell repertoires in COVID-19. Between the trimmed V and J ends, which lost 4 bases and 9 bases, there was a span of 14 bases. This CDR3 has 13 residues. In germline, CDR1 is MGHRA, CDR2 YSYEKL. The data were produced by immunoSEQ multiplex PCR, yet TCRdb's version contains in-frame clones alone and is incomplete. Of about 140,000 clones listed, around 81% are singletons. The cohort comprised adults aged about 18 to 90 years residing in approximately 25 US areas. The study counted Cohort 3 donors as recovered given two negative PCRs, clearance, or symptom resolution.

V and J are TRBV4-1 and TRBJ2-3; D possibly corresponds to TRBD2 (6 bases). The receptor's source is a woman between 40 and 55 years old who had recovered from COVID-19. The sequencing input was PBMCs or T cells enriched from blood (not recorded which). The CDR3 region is CASSRGVLDTQYF. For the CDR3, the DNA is TGCGCCAGCAGCCGGGGGGTTCTGGACACGCAGTATTTT.